The 27 T cell receptor beta chains below were found in one sample sequenced in a study of vaccination and CD4 T cells after COVID-19. The Oncomine TCR Beta short-read assay was what sequenced the DNA obtained from cultured CD4+ T cells. MiXCR, run by TCRdb on the PCR reads, gives a single entry per CDR3 protein. This repertoire shows around 26,000 distinct CDR3 sequences, roughly two fifths found once; its top ten account for roughly a tenth. Their specific antigens are unknown. The treatment here: approximately nine-day PBMC culture with coronavirus spike peptide pools or control peptides (ViraFEST assay). Sample: CD4+ T cells from blood, cultured in vitro. The source is a human donor who had recovered from COVID-19.

This clonotype was found a few times. The chain carries TRBV2 and TRBJ2-3; D ambiguous. Germline V lookup: CDR1 SNHLY, CDR2 FYNNEI. This CDR3 has 10 amino acids. DNA for the CDR3: TGTACTACTGGAACAGATACGCAGTATTTT. This encodes CTTGTDTQYF.

This clonotype turned up a few times. The chain joins TRBV12-3 or TRBV12-4 to TRBJ1-2; 7 bases map to TRBD1. This CDR3 region has 13 residues. V lost 4 bases and J lost 7; bases outside the gene matches: 6. CDR3 nucleotides: TGTGCCAGCAGTTCCGACAGGGTGGGTGGCTACACCTTC. It codes for CASSSDRVGGYTF.

The CDR3 is CSAPRQRMNTEAFF. The CDR3 DNA is TGCAGTGCACCCCGACAGCGTATGAACACTGAAGCTTTCTTT. The V call is TRBV20-1, the J call TRBJ1-1; a possible D gene is TRBD1 (5 bases). Trimming stripped 6 bases from V and 0 bases from J, with 14 bases between. Germline loops: CDR1 DFQATT, CDR2 SNEGSKA (reference sequence). This CDR3 is built from 14 residues.

The J gene is TRBJ1-5, the V gene TRBV15, with 7 positions matching TRBD1. The CDR3 is 16 amino acids. From germline, CDR1 is LNHNV and CDR2 YYDKDF (reference sequence). V was pared by 5 bases and J by 7 bases, with 14 bases of the junction left unmatched. The CDR3 reads CATSAEAGGWRQPQHF. CDR3 coding DNA: TGTGCCACCAGCGCGGAGGCAGGGGGATGGCGGCAGCCCCAGCATTTT.

This clonotype has only one observation. This chain joins TRBV29-1 and TRBJ2-1, with 11 bases matching TRBD2. This CDR3 spans 13 amino acids. CDR1 and CDR2 from the germline V gene are SQVTM and ANQGSEA. CDR3 sequence: CSHSGRAFDEQFF. The CDR3 nucleotides read TGCAGTCATAGCGGGAGGGCTTTCGATGAGCAGTTCTTC.

Only a few counts were recorded for this clonotype. The J gene is TRBJ2-3, the V gene TRBV20-1; D is uncertain. Deletions cut 0 bases from V and 1 base from J, with 14 bases between. Germline V gene sequence: CDR1 DFQATT, CDR2 SNEGSKA (reference sequence). The CDR3 has 16 amino acids. CDR3 region: CSARESYSGRTDTQYF. In nucleotides, the CDR3 is TGCAGTGCTAGAGAGTCATACAGTGGGCGCACAGATACGCAGTATTTT.

The chain joins TRBV10-1 to TRBJ2-7; 9 bases fit TRBD1. J gave up 5 bases and V 2 bases, and 4 bases lay outside the gene matches. This CDR3 is 14 amino acids long. Germline CDR1 is WNHNN and CDR2 is SYGVQD (reference sequence). The chain's CDR3 is CASSEGQGFHEQYF. The CDR3 DNA sequence: TGCGCCAGCAGTGAGGGACAGGGGTTTCACGAGCAGTACTTC.

Written as DNA, the CDR3 is TGTGCCAGCAGTCTCCTAAGGGGGGGTAGAGATAATTCACCCCTCCACTTT. Protein sequence: CASSLLRGGRDNSPLHF. The rearrangement links TRBV28 to TRBJ1-6; perhaps TRBD1 as D (6 bases). Germline V CDR1 and CDR2: MDHEN, SYDVKM. V lost 5 bases, J lost 5 bases, and 19 bases lay in between. The CDR3 runs to 17 residues.

The chain has TRBV20-1 and TRBJ2-1; 8 positions match TRBD1. The CDR3 has 12 residues. CDR1 is DFQATT and CDR2 is SNEGSKA in the germline V gene (reference sequence). Trimming removed 3 bases from V and 7 bases from J; junction bases left unmatched: 2. DNA for the CDR3: TGCAGTGCTAGCCGACAGGGGAATGAGCAGTTCTTC. As protein: CSASRQGNEQFF.

This chain links TRBV23-1 with TRBJ2-7, with 8 bases lining up with TRBD2. TRBV23-1 is identified as an open reading frame with a role that is uncertain. Trimming at V came to 6 bases and at J to 5 bases, leaving 0 bases not matched to a gene. This CDR3 is 11 amino acids long. CDR3 DNA sequence: TGCGCCAGCAGCGGGAGGGACGAGCAGTACTTC. Residues: CASSGRDEQYF.

This clonotype was seen only a few times. The rearrangement uses TRBV6-5 and TRBJ1-2; no clear D. The length of the CDR3 is 17 residues. Trimming removed 0 bases from V and 8 bases from J, with 22 bases in between. CDR1 is MNHEY, CDR2 SVGAGI, per germline. The chain's CDR3 is CASSYSIQPVNYGGYTF. The CDR3 DNA sequence: TGTGCCAGCAGTTACTCGATCCAGCCCGTTAACTATGGCGGCTACACCTTC.

The V and J genes are TRBV4-3 and TRBJ1-1; 11 positions match TRBD1. The germline V gene encodes CDR1 LGHNA and CDR2 YSLEER. The CDR3 totals 17 residues. V was pared by 1 base and J by 5 bases, with 9 bases of the junction left unmatched. CDR3 region: CASSQALDRGRETEAFF. CDR3 in DNA: TGCGCCAGCAGCCAAGCCTTGGACAGGGGGCGGGAAACTGAAGCTTTCTTT.

The CDR3 DNA reads TGTGCCGCAGGAACAGGGGTAAGGGAAAAACTGTTTTTT. This codes for CAAGTGVREKLFF. This chain uses TRBV28 with TRBJ1-4; 7 bases line up with TRBD1. The germline V gene encodes CDR1 MDHEN and CDR2 SYDVKM. V was pared by 11 bases and J by 8 bases, with 11 bases of the junction left unmatched. CDR3 length: 13 residues.

The chain recombines TRBV7-9 with TRBJ2-7, with D possibly being TRBD1 (6 bases). V was clipped by 2 bases and J by 5 bases, with 19 bases between them. This CDR3 contains 16 residues. Per germline, CDR1 SEHNR and CDR2 FQNEAQ (reference sequence). This CDR3 is CASSLKGVRGRDEQYF. The CDR3 coding sequence is TGTGCCAGCAGCTTAAAGGGGGTGAGGGGTCGAGACGAGCAGTACTTC.

The chain links TRBV7-9 to TRBJ2-3; 10 bases are a match to TRBD2. Germline V lookup: CDR1 SEHNR, CDR2 FQNEAQ (reference sequence). The CDR3 is 16 amino acids. J gave up 2 bases and V 4 bases, and 6 bases lay outside the gene matches. CDR3: CASSSRLAGPTDTQYF. Written as DNA, the CDR3 is TGTGCCAGCAGCTCCCGACTAGCGGGTCCCACAGATACGCAGTATTTT.

This clonotype showed up just a few times. The CDR3 loop is CSVPGQGAGELFF. CDR3 in DNA: TGCAGTGTTCCGGGACAGGGGGCCGGGGAGCTGTTTTTT. V and J are TRBV20-1 and TRBJ2-2, with TRBD1 identical over 11 bases. The CDR3 totals 13 residues. From germline, CDR1 is DFQATT and CDR2 SNEGSKA (reference sequence). Trimming took 7 bases from V and 6 from J; bases not matched to a gene: 4.

This clonotype was counted a few times. The rearrangement joins TRBV11-3 to TRBJ1-2; D gene uncertain. CDR3 length equals 17 residues. Trimming left V 0 bases short and J 2 bases short, with 16 bases between. Germline values: CDR1 SGHNT, CDR2 YENEEA. CDR3 loop: CASSLDRLGGGNYGYTF. In nucleotides, the CDR3 is TGTGCCAGCAGCTTAGATCGTCTGGGAGGTGGGAACTATGGCTACACCTTC. Full variable domain (outside the CDR3, taken from reference TRBV11-3 and TRBJ1-2): EAGVVQSPRYKIIEKKQPVAFWCNPISGHNTLYWYLQNLGQGPELLIRYENEEAVDDSQLPKDRFSAERLKGVDSTLKIQPAELGDSAVYLCASSLDRLGGGNYGYTFGSGTRLTVV.

This chain links TRBV7-8 with TRBJ1-1; possible D gene TRBD1, 6 bases. Germline V gene data show CDR1 as SGHVS and CDR2 as FQNEAQ. V gave up 7 bases and J gave up 6 bases, with 21 bases separating them. This CDR3 has 15 residues. In DNA form, the CDR3 reads TGTGCCAGCATCCTAGCAGCGGGGGCCGTTTCTGAAGCTTTCTTT. This encodes CASILAAGAVSEAFF.

This clonotype was seen a handful of times. This sequence joins TRBV18 and TRBJ1-1; D gene uncertain. The CDR3 loop spans 11 amino acids. V was pared by 1 base and J by 8 bases, with 5 bases between. Looked up from germline, CDR1 is KGHSH and CDR2 is LQKENI. The CDR3 sequence: CASSPLGEAFF. The CDR3 DNA follows: TGTGCCAGCTCACCACTGGGGGAAGCTTTCTTT.

The chain is built from TRBV18 and TRBJ2-5, with unresolved D. The CDR3 has 15 residues. With 0 bases removed from V and 2 bases from J, the gap between germline ends came to 10 bases. Germline assignment: CDR1 KGHSH and CDR2 LQKENI. DNA of the CDR3: TGTGCCAGCTCACCACCTTCCCTCTCTCAAGAGACCCAGTACTTC. Translation: CASSPPSLSQETQYF. Variable domain in full (rest from reference TRBV18 and TRBJ2-5): NAGVMQNPRHLVRRRGQEARLRCSPMKGHSHVYWYRQLPEEGLKFMVYLQKENIIDESGMPKERFSAEFPKEGPSILRIQQVVRGDSAAYFCASSPPSLSQETQYFGPGTRLLVL.

This rearrangement joins TRBV19 to TRBJ2-5, with D tentatively TRBD1 (5 bases). The ends were cut back, 0 bases at V and 7 bases at J, with 6 bases in the middle. Per germline, CDR1 LNHDA and CDR2 SQIVND (reference sequence). This CDR3 contains 12 residues. The CDR3 spells CASSIDQGTQYF. CDR3 in DNA: TGTGCCAGTAGTATAGATCAGGGGACCCAGTACTTC.

This clonotype occurred a few times. The chain couples TRBV20-1 to TRBJ1-2, with 8 bases identical to TRBD1. The length of the CDR3 is 13 residues. Germline V gene lookup returns CDR1 DFQATT and CDR2 SNEGSKA (reference sequence). V shed 5 bases and J 4 bases; nucleotides not matched to a gene: 6. Here the CDR3 reads CSAFRGQAYGYTF. In DNA, the CDR3 is TGCAGTGCTTTCCGGGGACAGGCCTATGGCTACACCTTC.

Only a few counts were recorded for this clonotype. This chain joins TRBV24-1 and TRBJ2-5; 7 bases match TRBD2. CDR1 KGHDR and CDR2 SFDVKD come from the germline V gene. Trimming took 6 bases from V and 5 from J; bases not matched to a gene: 11. The CDR3 sequence is 15 residues long. The CDR3 loop is CATSLGRVGGETQYF. The CDR3, as DNA: TGTGCCACCAGTCTCGGGAGAGTGGGGGGGGAGACCCAGTACTTC.

The chain employs TRBV6-5 and TRBJ2-3; 10 nucleotides line up with TRBD2. Germline loops: CDR1 MNHEY, CDR2 SVGAGI. The CDR3 covers 17 residues. V lost 2 bases to trimming and J lost 1 base; unmatched junction nucleotides: 6. The CDR3 here is CASSYRAGTSGTDTQYF. In nucleotides, the CDR3 is TGTGCCAGCAGTTACAGGGCCGGGACTAGCGGCACAGATACGCAGTATTTT.

The chain carries TRBV20-1 and TRBJ1-6; a weak D match, TRBD1 (5 bases). Per the germline V gene, CDR1 is DFQATT and CDR2 is SNEGSKA (reference sequence). V was pared by 0 bases and J by 7 bases, with 13 bases between. The CDR3 extends over 15 amino acids. The CDR3 DNA follows: TGCAGTGCTAGAGATTCGGCTGGGGGAAATTCACCCCTCCACTTT. Its protein product is CSARDSAGGNSPLHF.

This clonotype was counted a few times. This chain links TRBV24-1 with TRBJ2-6; D may be TRBD1 (6 bases). The CDR3 length is 17 residues. Deletions cut 2 bases from V and 1 base from J, with 11 bases between. CDR1 and CDR2 from the germline V gene are KGHDR and SFDVKD. The CDR3, as DNA: TGTGCCACCAGTGATTCTAGGGGGTTGTCTGGGGCCAACGTCCTGACTTTC. Translated, it gives CATSDSRGLSGANVLTF.

The chain employs TRBV4-2 and TRBJ2-7; D unclear. From germline, CDR1 is LGHNA and CDR2 YNFKEQ. V lost 4 bases and J lost 3, with 13 bases in between. This CDR3 is built from 14 residues. CDR3 region: CASSREAQHYEQYF. The CDR3 nucleotides read TGTGCCAGCAGCCGGGAAGCCCAACACTACGAGCAGTACTTC.